The 5 T cell receptor beta chains presented below share a single source sample, sequenced in a study of T cells after yellow fever vaccination. Each CDR3 protein is one row after TCRdb ran MiXCR on the 5' RACE reads. The sample lists approximately 580,000 distinct CDR3 sequences, 17% occurring once. The material sequenced was PBMCs, taken 5 to 6 days after the first yellow fever vaccination. The receptors here all came from a man aged 18 to 30 who received the YFV17D yellow fever vaccine.

The V gene is TRBV5-1, the J gene TRBJ2-5; 7 bases agree with TRBD2. The germline V gene encodes CDR1 SGHRS and CDR2 YFSETQ. The CDR3 loop spans 14 amino acids. J was trimmed by 0 bases and V by 3 bases; bases with no gene match: 2. Written as DNA, the CDR3 is TGCGCCAGCAGCTGGGGGGGGTACCAAGAGACCCAGTACTTC. Translated: CASSWGGYQETQYF.

The genes are TRBV5-1 and TRBJ2-1, with 10 bases that match TRBD1. V was pared by 7 bases and J by 0 bases, with 13 bases of the junction left unmatched. The CDR3 consists of 18 residues. Germline assignment: CDR1 SGHRS and CDR2 YFSETQ. CDR3 sequence reads: CASGGTGDPLSSYNEQFF. CDR3 bases: TGCGCCAGCGGGGGGACAGGGGATCCCCTCAGCTCCTACAATGAGCAGTTCTTC. The whole variable domain, remainder taken from reference TRBV5-1 and TRBJ2-1, is KAGVTQTPRYLIKTRGQQVTLSCSPISGHRSVSWYQQTPGQGLQFLFEYFSETQRNKGNFPGRFSGRQFSNSRSEMNVSTLELGDSALYLCASGGTGDPLSSYNEQFFGPGTRLTVL.

In its sample, this clonotype was seen a few times. The genes are TRBV7-2 and TRBJ1-1; 8 bases are a match to TRBD1. Trimming removed 1 base from V and 3 bases from J; junction bases left unmatched: 4. The CDR3 is 15 residues long. The germline V gene has CDR1 SGHTA and CDR2 FQGNSA. The CDR3, as DNA: TGTGCCAGCAGCTTAGTTCCAGGGGGCTACACTGAAGCTTTCTTT. Encoded protein: CASSLVPGGYTEAFF.

CDR3 sequence: CAWSDTGWPGTDTQYF. CDR3 DNA sequence: TGTGCCTGGAGTGACACAGGGTGGCCTGGCACAGATACGCAGTATTTT. V and J are TRBV30 and TRBJ2-3, with D perhaps matching TRBD1 (6 bases). This CDR3 has 16 amino acids. Germline CDR1 is GTSNPN and CDR2 is SVGIG (reference sequence). The ends were cut back, 1 base at V and 1 base at J, with 15 bases in the middle.

This sequence joins TRBV4-3 and TRBJ2-2; 10 nucleotides align to TRBD2. V lost 2 bases to trimming and J lost 3 bases; unmatched junction nucleotides: 9. CDR3 length: 18 residues. Per the germline V gene, CDR1 is LGHNA and CDR2 is YSLEER. The chain's CDR3 is CASSQRQGTSDDTGELFF. CDR3 in DNA: TGCGCCAGCAGCCAACGACAGGGGACTAGCGATGACACCGGGGAGCTGTTTTTT.